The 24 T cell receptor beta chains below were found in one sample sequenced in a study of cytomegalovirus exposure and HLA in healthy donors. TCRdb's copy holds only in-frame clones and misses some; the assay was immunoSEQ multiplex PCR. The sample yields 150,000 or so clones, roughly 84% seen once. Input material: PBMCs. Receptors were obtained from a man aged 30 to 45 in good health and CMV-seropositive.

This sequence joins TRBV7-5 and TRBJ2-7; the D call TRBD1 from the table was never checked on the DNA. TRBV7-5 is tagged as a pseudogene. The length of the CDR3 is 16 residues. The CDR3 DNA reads TGTGTCAGAAGCTTAGAACGGGGGACAGGGGACGACGAGCAGTACTTC. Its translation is CVRSLERGTGDDEQYF.

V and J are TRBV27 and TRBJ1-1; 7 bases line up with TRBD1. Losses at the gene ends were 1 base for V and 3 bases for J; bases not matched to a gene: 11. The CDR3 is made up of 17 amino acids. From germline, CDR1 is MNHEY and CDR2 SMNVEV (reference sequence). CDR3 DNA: TGTGCCAGCAGTTTATTCCCTTACAGGGGAAAGGACACTGAAGCTTTCTTT. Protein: CASSLFPYRGKDTEAFF.

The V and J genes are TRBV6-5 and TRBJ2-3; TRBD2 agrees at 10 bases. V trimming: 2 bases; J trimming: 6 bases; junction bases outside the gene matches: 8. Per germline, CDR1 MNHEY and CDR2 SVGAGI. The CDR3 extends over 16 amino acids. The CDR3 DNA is TGTGCCAGCAGTTACGCCCTAGCGGGGGCAGGGGATACGCAGTATTTT. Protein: CASSYALAGAGDTQYF.

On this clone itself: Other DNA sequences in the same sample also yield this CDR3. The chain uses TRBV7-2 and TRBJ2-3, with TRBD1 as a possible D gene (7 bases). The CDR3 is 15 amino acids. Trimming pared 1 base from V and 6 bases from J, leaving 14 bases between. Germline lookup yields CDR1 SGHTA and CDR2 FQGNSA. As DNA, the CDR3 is TGTGCCAGCAGCTTAGGTGACAGGGAGGCCGATACGCAGTATTTT. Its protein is CASSLGDREADTQYF.

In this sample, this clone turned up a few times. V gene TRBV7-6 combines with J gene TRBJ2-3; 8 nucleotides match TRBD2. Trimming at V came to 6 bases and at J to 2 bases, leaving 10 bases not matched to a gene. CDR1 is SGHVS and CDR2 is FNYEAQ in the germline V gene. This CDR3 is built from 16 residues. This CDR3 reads CASSHIAGLNTDTQYF. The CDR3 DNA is TGTGCCAGCAGTCATATAGCGGGGCTAAACACAGATACGCAGTATTTT.

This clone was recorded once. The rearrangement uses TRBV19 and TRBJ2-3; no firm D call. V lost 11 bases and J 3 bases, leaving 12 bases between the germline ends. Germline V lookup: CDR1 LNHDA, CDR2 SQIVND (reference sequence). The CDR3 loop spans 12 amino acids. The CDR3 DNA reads TGTGCCGTGCGAGGCGTTACAGATACGCAGTATTTT. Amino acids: CAVRGVTDTQYF.

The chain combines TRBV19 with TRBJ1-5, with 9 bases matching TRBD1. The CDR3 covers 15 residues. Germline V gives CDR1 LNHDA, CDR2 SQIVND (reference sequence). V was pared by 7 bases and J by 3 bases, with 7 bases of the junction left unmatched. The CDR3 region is CASTQQGAYNQPQHF. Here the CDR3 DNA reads TGTGCCAGTACTCAACAGGGGGCTTACAATCAGCCCCAGCATTTT.

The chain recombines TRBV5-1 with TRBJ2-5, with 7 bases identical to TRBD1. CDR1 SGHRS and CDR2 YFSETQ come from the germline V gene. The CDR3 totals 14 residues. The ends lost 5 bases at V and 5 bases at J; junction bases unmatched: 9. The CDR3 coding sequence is TGCGCCAGCAGACAACAGGGGCTAAGGGAGACCCAGTACTTC. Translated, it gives CASRQQGLRETQYF.

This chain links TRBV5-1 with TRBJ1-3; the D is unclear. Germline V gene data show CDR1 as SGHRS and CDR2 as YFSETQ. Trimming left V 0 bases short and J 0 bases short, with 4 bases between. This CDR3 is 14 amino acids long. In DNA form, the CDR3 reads TGCGCCAGCAGCTTGGAGCCCTCTGGAAACACCATATATTTT. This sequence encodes CASSLEPSGNTIYF.

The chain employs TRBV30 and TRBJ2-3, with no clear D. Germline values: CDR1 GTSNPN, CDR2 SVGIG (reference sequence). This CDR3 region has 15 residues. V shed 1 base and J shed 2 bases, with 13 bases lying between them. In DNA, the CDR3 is TGTGCCTGGAGTGAAGCCTTTTTCGACACAGATACGCAGTATTTT. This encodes CAWSEAFFDTDTQYF.

CDR3 DNA: TGTGCCAGCAGCCTCATGAGCTACGCTAACTATGGCTACACCTTC. Its protein is CASSLMSYANYGYTF. The gene calls are TRBV7-8 and TRBJ1-2; D gene ambiguous. Germline V CDR1 and CDR2: SGHVS, FQNEAQ. The length of the CDR3 is 15 residues. Trimming cost V 5 bases and J 0 bases, with 13 bases left between them. Full variable domain (outside the CDR3, taken from reference TRBV7-8 and TRBJ1-2): GAGVSQSPRYKVAKRGQDVALRCDPISGHVSLFWYQQALGQGPEFLTYFQNEAQLDKSGLPSDRFFAERPEGSVSTLKIQRTQQEDSAVYLCASSLMSYANYGYTFGSGTRLTVV.

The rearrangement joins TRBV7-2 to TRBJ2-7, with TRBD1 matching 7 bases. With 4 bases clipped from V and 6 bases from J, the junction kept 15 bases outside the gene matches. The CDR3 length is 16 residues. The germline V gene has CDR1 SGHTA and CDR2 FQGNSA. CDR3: CASSSGQTVLSLEQYF. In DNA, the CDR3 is TGTGCCAGCAGCTCGGGACAGACCGTTCTGTCGCTCGAGCAGTACTTC.

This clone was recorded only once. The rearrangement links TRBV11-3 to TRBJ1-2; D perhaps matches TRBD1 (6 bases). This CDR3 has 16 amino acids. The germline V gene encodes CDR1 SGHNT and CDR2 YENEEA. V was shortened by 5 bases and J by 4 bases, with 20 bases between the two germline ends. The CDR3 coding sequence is TGTGCCAGCAGCCAGGCTGGACAGCGACGAACCTATGGCTACACCTTC. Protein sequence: CASSQAGQRRTYGYTF.

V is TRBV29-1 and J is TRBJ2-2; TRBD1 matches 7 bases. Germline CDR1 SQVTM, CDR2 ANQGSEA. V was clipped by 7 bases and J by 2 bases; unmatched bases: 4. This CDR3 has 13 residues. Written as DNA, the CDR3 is TGCAGCGGGACAGGCCCCAACACCGGGGAGCTGTTTTTT. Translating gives CSGTGPNTGELFF.

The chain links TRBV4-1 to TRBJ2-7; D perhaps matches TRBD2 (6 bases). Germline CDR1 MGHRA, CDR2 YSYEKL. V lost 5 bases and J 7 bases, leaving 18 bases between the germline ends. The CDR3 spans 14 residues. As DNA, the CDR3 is TGCGCCAGCAGCTTCTCTAGGGTGGCGGGGGAGCAGTACTTC. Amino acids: CASSFSRVAGEQYF.

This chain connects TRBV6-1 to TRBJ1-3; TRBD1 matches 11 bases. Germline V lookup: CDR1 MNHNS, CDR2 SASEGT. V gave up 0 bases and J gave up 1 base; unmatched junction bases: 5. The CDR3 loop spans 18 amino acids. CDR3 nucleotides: TGTGCCAGCAGTGAAGCCCGGGACAGGGGGATATCTGGAAACACCATATATTTT. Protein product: CASSEARDRGISGNTIYF.

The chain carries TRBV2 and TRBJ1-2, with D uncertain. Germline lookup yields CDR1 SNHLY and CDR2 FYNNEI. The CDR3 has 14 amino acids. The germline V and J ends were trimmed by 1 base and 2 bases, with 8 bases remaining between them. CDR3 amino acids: CASSEERENYGYTF. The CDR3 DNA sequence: TGTGCCAGCAGTGAAGAGAGGGAGAACTATGGCTACACCTTC.

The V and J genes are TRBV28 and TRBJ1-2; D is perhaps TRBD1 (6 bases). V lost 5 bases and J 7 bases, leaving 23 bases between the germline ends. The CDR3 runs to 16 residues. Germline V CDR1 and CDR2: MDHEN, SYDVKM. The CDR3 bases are TGTGCCAGCAGTACTACCCGGACAGAGGGAACGGGTGGCTACACCTTC. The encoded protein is CASSTTRTEGTGGYTF.

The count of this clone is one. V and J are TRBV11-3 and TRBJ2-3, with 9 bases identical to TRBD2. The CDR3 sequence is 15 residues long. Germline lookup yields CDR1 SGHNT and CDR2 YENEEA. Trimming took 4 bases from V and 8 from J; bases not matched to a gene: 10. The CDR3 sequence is CASSSQAGGPATQYF. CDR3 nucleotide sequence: TGTGCCAGCAGCTCGCAGGCGGGAGGGCCAGCTACGCAGTATTTT.

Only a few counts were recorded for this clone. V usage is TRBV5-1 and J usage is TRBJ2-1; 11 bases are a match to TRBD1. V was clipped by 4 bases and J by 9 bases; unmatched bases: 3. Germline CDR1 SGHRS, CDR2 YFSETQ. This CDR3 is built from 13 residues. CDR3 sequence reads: CASSPGQGGEQFF. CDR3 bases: TGCGCCAGCAGCCCGGGACAGGGGGGTGAGCAGTTCTTC.

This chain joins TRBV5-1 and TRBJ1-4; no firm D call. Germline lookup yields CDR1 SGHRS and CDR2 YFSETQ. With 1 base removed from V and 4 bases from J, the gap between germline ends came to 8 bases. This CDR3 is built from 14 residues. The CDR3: CASSLSQNNEKLFF. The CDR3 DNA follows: TGCGCCAGCAGCTTGAGTCAGAATAATGAAAAACTGTTTTTT.

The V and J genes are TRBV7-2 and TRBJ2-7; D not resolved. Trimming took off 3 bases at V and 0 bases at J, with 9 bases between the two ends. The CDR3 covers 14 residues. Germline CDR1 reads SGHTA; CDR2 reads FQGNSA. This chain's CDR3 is CASSFGYPSYEQYF. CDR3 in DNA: TGTGCCAGCAGCTTCGGGTATCCCTCCTACGAGCAGTACTTC.

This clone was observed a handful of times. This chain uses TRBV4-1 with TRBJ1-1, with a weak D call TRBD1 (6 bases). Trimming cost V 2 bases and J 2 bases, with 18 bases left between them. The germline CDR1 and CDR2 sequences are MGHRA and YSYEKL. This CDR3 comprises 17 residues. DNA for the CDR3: TGCGCCAGCAGCCAACCCTCTTGGAGGACAGCTAACACTGAAGCTTTCTTT. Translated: CASSQPSWRTANTEAFF.

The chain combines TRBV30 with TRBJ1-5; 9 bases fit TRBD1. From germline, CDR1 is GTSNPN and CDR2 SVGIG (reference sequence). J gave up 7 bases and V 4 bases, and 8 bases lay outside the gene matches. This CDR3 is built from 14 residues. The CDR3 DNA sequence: TGTGCCTGGATCAAAGGGGACAGGGTCCAGCCCCAGCATTTT. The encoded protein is CAWIKGDRVQPQHF.